In this sample, the clone carrying this TCR delta chain turned up a few times. With only one base between it and a far larger clone, this is likely a read error. Other DNA sequences within the sample encode an identical CDR3. The data derive from a study of gamma-delta T cells after stem cell transplantation. TCRdb re-called the RT-PCR reads via CATT. Of under 7,000 delta-chain clones in the sample, around 1.9% are singletons; the top ten hold around 19%. Germline V CDR1 and CDR2: GEAIGNYY, EKD. This CDR3 region has 16 residues. The clonotype originates from a human donor. It is not recorded whose cells these are; they may come from a transplant donor. The chain combines TRDV2 with TRDJ1; D is possibly TRDD3 (5 bases). The sample was gamma-delta T cells. The CDR3 DNA follows: TGTGCCTGTGACACGGTTCTTGTTGGGGCCACCGATAAACTTATCTTT. Protein sequence: CACDTVLVGATDKLIF.